Below, 19 T cell receptor beta chains from the same sample are listed, as sequenced in a study of shared clonotypes between healthy human individuals (dated by TCRdb to about 2020). For the CD8 naive samples, CD45RO-negative cells were positively selected for CCR7, yielding a CD45RA+CCR7+ population from which TemRA cells were excluded. Library construction relied on the immunoSEQ multiplex PCR assay. TCRdb took over this immuneACCESS table, retaining in-frame rearrangements with V and J assigned. Such tables are incomplete; in checked studies, under half of the missing clones stem from an unresolved V gene, and the remainder is unexplained. The sample data list approximately 1.9 million clones, and just over 90% of these were observed just once. The ten top clones hold about 1.7% of the sample. Sequenced sample: naive CD8+ T cells from PBMCs. This specimen's cell subset or site label, interpreted: CD45RA+CCR7+. These receptors originate from a man aged 18 to 29 in good health. Some clones in this sample may be carry-over from other donors' samples.

Here the CDR3 reads CASSGGLGSNQPQHF. The CDR3 coding sequence is TGTGCCAGCAGTGGGGGACTCGGGAGCAATCAGCCCCAGCATTTT. The chain couples TRBV6-1 to TRBJ1-5; a weak D match, TRBD1 (5 bases). V lost 4 bases and J lost 1, with 11 bases in between. Per germline, CDR1 MNHNS and CDR2 SASEGT. This CDR3 contains 15 residues.

This clone showed up just once. The chain carries TRBV11-1 and TRBJ2-7; 9 bases fit TRBD2. With V trimmed by 5 bases and J by 5 bases, 10 bases remained unmatched. The length of the CDR3 is 15 residues. The germline CDR1 and CDR2 sequences are SGHAT and FQDESV (reference sequence). This CDR3 is CASSVGASGNNEQYF. In nucleotides, the CDR3 is TGTGCCAGCAGCGTTGGGGCTAGCGGGAACAACGAGCAGTACTTC.

This chain links TRBV28 with TRBJ2-3; TRBD2 matches at 7 bases. The CDR3 is made up of 19 amino acids. Germline lookup yields CDR1 MDHEN and CDR2 SYDVKM. The V and J ends lost 0 bases and 0 bases, in that order; junction bases with no gene match: 12. DNA for the CDR3: TGTGCCAGCAGTTTATGGGCATCTAGCGGAGGGTCTAGCACAGATACGCAGTATTTT. Its translation is CASSLWASSGGSSTDTQYF.

Details on this clone: Other DNA sequences from this sample encode an identical CDR3 as well. The chain has TRBV7-2 and TRBJ2-5; D is undetermined. The CDR3 length is 13 residues. Germline CDR1 and CDR2: SGHTA and FQGNSA. V dropped 1 base and J dropped 3 bases, with 6 bases sitting between them. CDR3 bases: TGTGCCAGCAGCTTAGTTTTGAAAGAGACCCAGTACTTC. Its protein is CASSLVLKETQYF.

This chain connects TRBV28 to TRBJ2-7; 7 bases line up with TRBD1. CDR3 length: 13 amino acids. Unmatched junction bases numbered 6, after V lost 5 bases and J lost 5 bases. Germline V gene data show CDR1 as MDHEN and CDR2 as SYDVKM. The CDR3 DNA reads TGTGCCAGCAGTACCGGGACAGCCGACGAGCAGTACTTC. Translated: CASSTGTADEQYF.

In the case of this clone: The same CDR3 can be traced to other DNA sequences in this sample. The chain combines TRBV9 with TRBJ2-1, with D hard to call. Trimming took off 3 bases at V and 3 bases at J, with 7 bases between the two ends. The CDR3 runs to 13 residues. CDR1 is SGDLS and CDR2 is YYNGEE in the germline V gene. DNA for the CDR3: TGTGCCAGCAGCGCCGGACGCTACAATGAGCAGTTCTTC. Translation gives CASSAGRYNEQFF.

The V gene is TRBV19, the J gene TRBJ2-2; no clear D gene. CDR1 and CDR2 (germline): LNHDA, SQIVND (reference sequence). Trimming stripped 1 base from V and 0 bases from J, with 9 bases between. The CDR3 covers 16 residues. CDR3 coding DNA: TGTGCCAGTAGTATAGTAGCCCAAACGAACACCGGGGAGCTGTTTTTT. It is translated as CASSIVAQTNTGELFF.

V gene TRBV27 combines with J gene TRBJ1-1, with a weak D call TRBD1 (5 bases). The CDR3 runs 13 residues. Germline values: CDR1 MNHEY, CDR2 SMNVEV (reference sequence). Trimming shortened V by 2 bases and J by 3 bases, and 7 bases separated the two germline ends. This CDR3 reads CASSLGAHTEAFF. CDR3 coding DNA: TGTGCCAGCAGTTTAGGGGCCCACACTGAAGCTTTCTTT.

V usage is TRBV7-9 and J usage is TRBJ2-7; TRBD1 might be the D (6 bases). The germline V gene encodes CDR1 SEHNR and CDR2 FQNEAQ (reference sequence). The V gene lost 5 bases and the J gene lost 9 bases, with 11 bases spanning the gap. CDR3 length equals 11 residues. This CDR3 reads CASSGGRGQYF. CDR3 in DNA: TGTGCCAGCAGCGGGGGCCGGGGGCAGTACTTC.

The chain uses TRBV7-9 and TRBJ2-5; weak D call: TRBD1 (6 bases). This CDR3 is 14 amino acids long. The germline V gene has CDR1 SEHNR and CDR2 FQNEAQ (reference sequence). V gave up 7 bases and J gave up 5 bases, with 17 bases separating them. CDR3 sequence reads: CASNWGGGAETQYF. DNA of the CDR3: TGTGCCAGCAACTGGGGTGGGGGCGCGGAGACCCAGTACTTC.

The V gene is TRBV9, the J gene TRBJ2-1, with 11 bases lining up with TRBD2. Germline V gene data show CDR1 as SGDLS and CDR2 as YYNGEE. The CDR3 spans 16 residues. V gave up 4 bases and J gave up 6 bases; unmatched junction bases: 9. This CDR3 reads CASSMIAGGPLNEQFF. Written as DNA, the CDR3 is TGTGCCAGCAGCATGATAGCGGGAGGGCCTCTCAATGAGCAGTTCTTC.

V gene TRBV11-1 combines with J gene TRBJ2-5, with D unclear. The germline CDR1 and CDR2 sequences are SGHAT and FQDESV (reference sequence). Between the trimmed V and J ends, which lost 2 bases and 4 bases, there was a span of 11 bases. The CDR3 covers 14 residues. DNA of the CDR3: TGTGCCAGCAGCTTAAGTCCTATGATAGAGACCCAGTACTTC. Translation: CASSLSPMIETQYF.

The chain is built from TRBV5-8 and TRBJ2-7; 7 bases match TRBD2. V was pared by 0 bases and J by 0 bases, with 6 bases of the junction left unmatched. CDR1 SGHTS and CDR2 YDEGEE come from the germline V gene. There are 16 residues in the CDR3. In DNA form, the CDR3 reads TGTGCCAGCAGCTTGGGGCGGGGGTCGAGCTCCTACGAGCAGTACTTC. Translated, it gives CASSLGRGSSSYEQYF.

V is TRBV2 and J is TRBJ2-1, with 10 bases aligning to TRBD1. This CDR3 region has 16 residues. The V gene end was trimmed by 7 bases and the J gene end by 5 bases; junction bases not matched to a gene: 11. Per germline, CDR1 SNHLY and CDR2 FYNNEI. The CDR3 DNA reads as TGTGCCAGCAACCTTCCGGGACAGGGGCTTCACAATGAGCAGTTCTTC. It specifies CASNLPGQGLHNEQFF.

The chain employs TRBV29-1 and TRBJ2-7; 7 nucleotides align to TRBD1. This CDR3 contains 16 residues. The V segment lost 1 base and the J segment 4 bases; nucleotides outside the gene matches: 13. The germline gives CDR1 SQVTM, CDR2 ANQGSEA. CDR3: CSVEGPDSGTEYEQYF. The CDR3 DNA is TGCAGCGTTGAAGGTCCCGACTCTGGGACAGAGTACGAGCAGTACTTC.

The chain has TRBV7-8 and TRBJ2-7; TRBD2 agrees at 13 bases. V lost 4 bases to trimming and J lost 2 bases; unmatched junction nucleotides: 11. CDR1 is SGHVS and CDR2 is FQNEAQ in the germline V gene. The CDR3 is 18 amino acids. The CDR3 loop is CASSWRLAGGRGAYEQYF. CDR3 DNA sequence: TGTGCCAGCAGCTGGAGACTAGCGGGAGGCCGCGGGGCCTACGAGCAGTACTTC.

This clone occurred a few times. The rearrangement joins TRBV7-9 to TRBJ2-2; D not resolved. Germline assignment: CDR1 SEHNR and CDR2 FQNEAQ (reference sequence). The CDR3 is 12 amino acids. Trimming removed 4 bases at V and 6 bases at J, with 6 bases between. The CDR3 DNA follows: TGTGCCAGCAGCTACGGCCCCGGGGAGCTGTTTTTT. Amino acids: CASSYGPGELFF.

The genes are TRBV28 and TRBJ1-3; D not certain. This CDR3 comprises 15 residues. V lost 1 base and J 6 bases, leaving 13 bases between the germline ends. Per germline, CDR1 MDHEN and CDR2 SYDVKM. In DNA, the CDR3 is TGTGCCAGCAGTTTATACCGGGGAACCCTAAACACCATATATTTT. Translation: CASSLYRGTLNTIYF.

The V and J genes are TRBV2 and TRBJ2-7; possibly TRBD2 for D (6 bases). V lost 3 bases, J lost 4 bases, and 22 bases lay in between. The CDR3 covers 17 residues. CDR1 and CDR2 from the germline V gene are SNHLY and FYNNEI. DNA of the CDR3: TGTGCCAGCAGTGATCTTGACGGGGCGGGGAAGGTGTACGAGCAGTACTTC. Its translation is CASSDLDGAGKVYEQYF.